This T cell receptor (beta chain) was recovered during a study of blood T cell repertoires in COVID-19. Study details: The samples span acute and convalescent COVID-19 from the United States, Italy and Spain.

This CDR3 contains 15 residues. CDR1 and CDR2 from the germline V gene are SGHNT and YYREEE (reference sequence). With V trimmed by 4 bases and J by 5 bases, 5 bases remained unmatched. Method: immunoSEQ multiplex PCR; TCRdb's copy keeps in-frame clones and lacks some. The sample includes roughly 60,000 clones, roughly 86% seen only once; the top ten take 1%. V is TRBV5-4 and J is TRBJ2-1, with 11 bases matching TRBD2. Sequencing was performed on peripheral blood. This receptor was taken from a man in his 70s with acute or convalescent COVID-19. CDR3: CASSPGLAGHNEQFF. CDR3 coding DNA: TGTGCCAGCAGCCCAGGACTAGCGGGCCACAATGAGCAGTTCTTC. The variable domain in full, with the rest retrieved from reference TRBV5-4 and TRBJ2-1, is ETGVTQSPTHLIKTRGQQVTLRCSSQSGHNTVSWYQQALGQGPQFIFQYYREEENGRGNFPPRFSGLQFPNYSSELNVNALELDDSALYLCASSPGLAGHNEQFFGPGTRLTVL.